This record covers a single T cell receptor (beta chain). Deletions cut 4 bases from V and 5 bases from J, with 23 bases between. The CDR3 has 17 residues. Germline assignment: CDR1 LGHNA and CDR2 YSLEER. This specimen belongs to a study of blood T cell repertoires in COVID-19. Study context: Sources were T cells, B-cell-depleted T cells, or PBMCs; the material itself was cDNA or gDNA.

In the original processing: Amplification of reference gene primers was used by the study to estimate nucleated cell counts. Data came from immunoSEQ multiplex PCR; TCRdb stores just in-frame clones and leaves some out. V and J calls and clone size are given by that table; D and trimming were obtained from the DNA. This table holds about 180,000 clones, about 80% found once. Specimen: peripheral blood. V gene TRBV4-3 combines with J gene TRBJ2-5, with a possible D match to TRBD2 (6 bases). This sequence originates from a man between 65 and 85 years old with active or convalescent COVID-19. CDR3 sequence reads: CASSPTGTGTPGETQYF. The CDR3 nucleotides read TGCGCCAGCAGCCCCACGGGGACCGGGACTCCCGGTGAGACCCAGTACTTC.